The rows below give T cell receptor beta chains drawn from one sample of a study of breast tumors, draining lymph nodes, adjacent tissues. Using its own MiXCR run on the multiplex PCR reads, TCRdb lists one record per CDR3 protein. The sample records 12,000 or so distinct CDR3 sequences, approximately 50% being singletons. The sample consisted of breast tumor tissue. The receptors come from a female donor with breast cancer. Some clones in this sample may be carry-over from other donors' samples. Each CDR3 is given with its conserved first and last residue. The D gene is left open where the match is weak. The size of a clone is reported for some rows only, either as once, few or many, or as a class for expanded clones.

j_gene: TRBJ2-1; d_gene: TRBD2; abundance: NA; v_gene: TRBV11-3; CDR3aa: CASSGEGLAGVEQFF; CDR3nt: TGTGCCAGCAGCGGAGAGGGACTAGCGGGAGTTGAGCAGTTCTTC
j_gene: TRBJ1-4; d_gene: NA; abundance: NA; v_gene: TRBV6-6; CDR3aa: CASSYGEEVEKLFF; CDR3nt: TGTGCCAGCAGTTACGGGGAGGAAGTTGAAAAACTGTTTTTT
j_gene: TRBJ2-1; d_gene: NA; abundance: many; v_gene: TRBV2; CDR3aa: CASSQSGGLGNEQFF; CDR3nt: TGTGCCAGCAGTCAGTCGGGCGGACTTGGAAATGAGCAGTTCTTC
j_gene: TRBJ1-3; d_gene: NA; abundance: once; v_gene: TRBV12-3/TRBV12-4; CDR3aa: CASSRKMGALGNTIYF; CDR3nt: TGTGCCAGCAGTCGCAAAATGGGGGCGCTCGGAAACACCATATATTTT
j_gene: TRBJ2-5; d_gene: TRBD2; abundance: medium-sized; v_gene: TRBV2; CDR3aa: CASSDSGGGETQYF; CDR3nt: TGTGCCAGCAGTGACTCGGGAGGCGGGGAGACCCAGTACTTC
j_gene: TRBJ2-3; d_gene: NA; abundance: NA; v_gene: TRBV28; CDR3aa: CASSPASDVLTDTQYF; CDR3nt: TGTGCCAGCAGCCCCGCGTCGGATGTACTGACAGATACGCAGTATTTT
j_gene: TRBJ2-5; d_gene: NA; abundance: NA; v_gene: TRBV29-1; CDR3aa: CSVATVQETQYF; CDR3nt: TGCAGCGTTGCAACAGTACAAGAGACCCAGTACTTC
j_gene: TRBJ2-5; d_gene: TRBD1; abundance: many; v_gene: TRBV6-6; CDR3aa: CASRGTEYQGETQYF; CDR3nt: TGTGCCAGCAGGGGGACAGAATACCAAGGAGAGACCCAGTACTTC
j_gene: TRBJ2-5; d_gene: NA; abundance: NA; v_gene: TRBV10-3; CDR3aa: CAISKDFAETQYF; CDR3nt: TGTGCCATCAGTAAGGACTTCGCGGAGACCCAGTACTTC
j_gene: TRBJ2-5; d_gene: TRBD2; abundance: NA; v_gene: TRBV18; CDR3aa: CASSPLAGTQETQYF; CDR3nt: TGTGCCAGCTCACCTTTAGCGGGGACCCAAGAGACCCAGTACTTC
j_gene: TRBJ1-2; d_gene: TRBD1; abundance: NA; v_gene: TRBV7-3; CDR3aa: CASSFGTGGAGYSF; CDR3nt: TGTGCCAGCAGCTTCGGGACAGGAGGTGCCGGCTACTCCTTC
j_gene: TRBJ1-4; d_gene: NA; abundance: NA; v_gene: TRBV29-1; CDR3aa: CSVEEPLSEKLFF; CDR3nt: TGCAGCGTTGAGGAGCCCCTGTCAGAAAAACTGTTTTTT
j_gene: TRBJ2-3; d_gene: NA; abundance: many; v_gene: TRBV6-2/TRBV6-3; CDR3aa: CASSYPPGGGYSDTQYF; CDR3nt: TGTGCCAGCAGTTACCCCCCAGGGGGGGGGTATTCAGATACGCAGTATTTT
j_gene: TRBJ2-3; d_gene: TRBD2; abundance: few; v_gene: TRBV12-5; CDR3aa: CATTGLAGVRDTQYF; CDR3nt: TGTGCTACGACAGGACTAGCGGGAGTTCGAGATACGCAGTATTTT
j_gene: TRBJ2-1; d_gene: NA; abundance: NA; v_gene: TRBV29-1; CDR3aa: CSGKIYNEQFF; CDR3nt: TGCAGCGGAAAGATCTACAATGAGCAGTTCTTC
j_gene: TRBJ2-1; d_gene: TRBD2; abundance: NA; v_gene: TRBV9; CDR3aa: CASSVSGASGIHNEQFF; CDR3nt: TGTGCCAGCAGCGTCTCCGGGGCTAGCGGGATCCACAATGAGCAGTTCTTC
j_gene: TRBJ2-5; d_gene: TRBD2; abundance: few; v_gene: TRBV5-1; CDR3aa: CASSPRTSGRAETQYF; CDR3nt: TGCGCCAGCAGCCCGCGGACTAGCGGGAGGGCCGAGACCCAGTACTTC
j_gene: TRBJ2-6; d_gene: NA; abundance: NA; v_gene: TRBV29-1; CDR3aa: CSVALGANVLTF; CDR3nt: TGCAGCGTGGCCCTTGGGGCCAACGTCCTGACTTTC
j_gene: TRBJ2-7; d_gene: NA; abundance: NA; v_gene: TRBV20-1; CDR3aa: CSARGQTYEPYF; CDR3nt: TGCAGTGCTAGAGGGCAGACCTACGAGCCGTACTTC
j_gene: TRBJ2-2; d_gene: NA; abundance: NA; v_gene: TRBV5-4; CDR3aa: CARASPGELFF; CDR3nt: TGTGCCAGAGCCTCGCCCGGGGAGCTGTTTTTT
j_gene: TRBJ2-7; d_gene: NA; abundance: NA; v_gene: TRBV7-9; CDR3aa: CASSLPGTYEQYF; CDR3nt: TGTGCCAGCAGCTTACCGGGGACTTACGAGCAGTACTTC
j_gene: TRBJ2-2; d_gene: NA; abundance: few; v_gene: TRBV25-1; CDR3aa: CASSESAGVAGELFF; CDR3nt: TGTGCCAGCAGTGAATCAGCAGGGGTAGCCGGGGAGCTGTTTTTT
j_gene: TRBJ1-1; d_gene: TRBD1; abundance: few; v_gene: TRBV3-1; CDR3aa: CASSQAFDRGAFF; CDR3nt: TGTGCCAGCAGCCAAGCTTTCGACAGGGGCGCTTTCTTT
j_gene: TRBJ2-7; d_gene: NA; abundance: NA; v_gene: TRBV2; CDR3aa: CASGTPDRLYEQYF; CDR3nt: TGTGCCAGCGGCACCCCGGACAGACTGTACGAGCAGTACTTC
j_gene: TRBJ2-7; d_gene: TRBD2; abundance: NA; v_gene: TRBV12-3/TRBV12-4; CDR3aa: CASSLSGGPHEQYF; CDR3nt: TGTGCCAGCAGTTTGTCGGGAGGGCCCCACGAGCAGTACTTC
j_gene: TRBJ2-2; d_gene: TRBD2; abundance: many; v_gene: TRBV6-5; CDR3aa: CASSHVLAGGRAGELFF; CDR3nt: TGTGCCAGCAGTCACGTCCTAGCGGGGGGTAGGGCCGGGGAGCTGTTTTTT
j_gene: TRBJ2-3; d_gene: NA; abundance: medium-sized; v_gene: TRBV12-3/TRBV12-4; CDR3aa: CASSSNRVLGTDTQYF; CDR3nt: TGTGCCAGCAGTTCAAATCGGGTCTTGGGCACAGATACGCAGTATTTT
j_gene: TRBJ1-2; d_gene: NA; abundance: NA; v_gene: TRBV5-1; CDR3aa: CASSLTDSCTYGYTF; CDR3nt: TGCGCCAGCAGCTTGACAGACAGCTGCACCTATGGCTACACCTTC
j_gene: TRBJ2-1; d_gene: NA; abundance: NA; v_gene: TRBV20-1; CDR3aa: CSASEPSAYNEQFF; CDR3nt: TGCAGTGCATCCGAGCCGTCCGCATACAATGAGCAGTTCTTC
j_gene: TRBJ1-6; d_gene: NA; abundance: NA; v_gene: TRBV28; CDR3aa: CASSFGSGGYQFTPRGPLHF; CDR3nt: TGTGCCAGCAGTTTTGGGAGCGGGGGGTACCAATTCACCCCTCGTGGACCCCTCCACTTT
j_gene: TRBJ1-6; d_gene: NA; abundance: few; v_gene: TRBV6-5; CDR3aa: CASNSGTVYSPLHF; CDR3nt: TGTGCCAGCAACAGCGGGACTGTATATTCACCCCTCCACTTT